These 2 T cell receptor beta chains originate from one sample sequenced in a study of cytomegalovirus exposure and HLA in healthy donors. PCR amplification relied on 60 Vbeta primers (plus 13 Jbeta primers). Using immunoSEQ multiplex PCR, the repertoire was profiled, and TCRdb retains in-frame clones only, with some absent. The table has some 71,000 clones, roughly two thirds seen once. The sequenced material came from PBMCs. All receptors come from a man between 35 and 55 years old in good health and CMV-seropositive.

The chain links TRBV19 to TRBJ2-7; 10 nucleotides line up with TRBD1. With V trimmed by 6 bases and J by 10 bases, 9 bases remained unmatched. The CDR3 totals 13 residues. Germline assignment: CDR1 LNHDA and CDR2 SQIVND (reference sequence). The CDR3 protein is CASRNPGTGEQYF. DNA for the CDR3: TGTGCCAGTAGGAATCCCGGGACAGGGGAACAGTACTTC.

This clone was seen a single time. The chain recombines TRBV6-5 with TRBJ1-4; unclear D gene. Germline CDR1 reads MNHEY; CDR2 reads SVGAGI. The CDR3 length is 15 residues. Trimming removed 6 bases from V and 5 bases from J, with 16 bases in between. CDR3 coding DNA: TGTGCCAGCAGAAGCGGCCCCGGCGGGAATGAAAAACTGTTTTTT. Protein sequence: CASRSGPGGNEKLFF.